The rows below give T cell receptor beta chains drawn from one sample of a study of control samples from healthy donors and cancer patients. Sequenced by immunoSEQ multiplex PCR; TCRdb stores in-frame clones only, minus some. Of approximately 150,000 clones in the sample, 94% are singletons; the top ten hold around 13%. Sequencing input: blood. The receptors shown here come from a man aged 40-50 years in good health. Both conserved end residues are trimmed from each CDR3.

v_call	j_call	cdr3_aa
TRBV7-6	TRBJ2-1	ASSPGVSSYNEQF
TRBV4-1	TRBJ1-5	ASSQVREDQPQH
TRBV6-1	TRBJ2-3	ASSEVGGPDTQY
TRBV5-6	TRBJ1-1	ASSLGVNTEAF
TRBV5-1	TRBJ1-6	ASSPRPGQNNSPLH
TRBV10-3	TRBJ2-7	AIRGVATYEQY
TRBV9	TRBJ1-6	ASSSQQGSNSPLH
TRBV29-1	TRBJ2-1	SAARRTGGYNEQF
TRBV19	TRBJ2-2	ASSIDPRQGSGELF
TRBV18	TRBJ2-5	ASSPPGQGSGETQY
TRBV19	TRBJ2-2	ASSLGTGGNTGELF
TRBV18	TRBJ2-7	ASSLTGLGPIYEQY
TRBV29-1	TRBJ1-4	SVHYGFATNEKLF
TRBV7-3	TRBJ2-1	ASSLYSSGSVDEQF
TRBV5-1	TRBJ2-2	ASSNSGVRRTGELF
TRBV25-1	TRBJ2-4	ASSLSTGGSAKNIQY
TRBV6-4	TRBJ2-1	ASSPLGGRYNEQF
TRBV5-4	TRBJ2-5	ASSWGVLKGETQY
TRBV6-5	TRBJ2-7	ASRTGGSYEQY
TRBV2	TRBJ2-7	ASSGTSGRLEQY
TRBV25-1	TRBJ1-2	ASSESQNWYGYT
TRBV6-4	TRBJ1-5	ASSEESNQPQH
TRBV19	TRBJ1-3	ASSAGARHFRTGNTIY
TRBV15	TRBJ2-2	ATSTNLPGQKFTGELF
TRBV18	TRBJ2-2	ASSPRRSTAGGELF
TRBV7-8	TRBJ1-1	ASSLAPDRTTEAF
TRBV6-5	TRBJ1-6	ASSYSPDYNSPLH